Described below is a single TCR beta chain sequence and its context. This clone was seen just once. Its cognate antigen has yet to be identified. No base quality values were provided; no much bigger clone lies one nucleotide off. The data belong to a study of PD-L1 blockade in urothelial cancer (dated by TCRdb to about 2017). At the level of the whole study: Therapy was started at some point between 2014 and 2016 for all patients, and atezolizumab 1,200 mg was administered intravenously every 3 weeks. About 85% of the 29 patients were identified as males with urothelial cancer of bladder origin, and a prior smoking history was reported by 18 of 29 patients. An ECOG performance status of 0 or 1 was recorded for the patients, and 0 to 3 prior chemotherapy regimens had been received by the patients. Blood samples were analyzed at 3 weeks after treatment start (second dose) and at 6 weeks after treatment start. Blood samples gave a median of roughly 150,000 T cells and tens of thousands of unique TCRs, with a median clonality of roughly 0.081. An exploratory multi-omic analysis was conducted of the somatic, immune and clinical correlates of response to PD-L1 blockade with atezolizumab in urothelial cancer. Pretreatment tumor samples, along with matched peripheral blood serially collected before and after atezolizumab treatment, were subjected to TCR sequencing. Durable clinical benefit was defined as progression-free survival longer than 6 months, and TCR features were also tested against progression-free and overall survival. In the same patients, pretreatment tumors underwent whole exome sequencing and RNA sequencing in addition to TCR sequencing. Durable clinical benefit was achieved by nine patients and was not achieved by 20 patients. Pretreatment blood TCR-seq was available for nearly 30 patients, at least one posttreatment blood collection was obtained for about 24 patients, and tumor TCR-seq was available for about 24 patients.

To estimate absolute template abundance from read counts, synthetic TCR analog templates were spiked into each PCR. TCRbeta CDR3 regions were amplified from genomic DNA with bias-controlled V and J gene primers using the immunoSEQ assay. Sequencing of rearranged TCRbeta segments was done at approximately 20X coverage. Per the original workflow: Clustering was used to correct sequencing errors, and CDR3s were annotated against IMGT so that V, D and J genes could be assigned. Downstream analyses used only productive TCRbeta rearrangements and left out out-of-frame or stop-codon sequences. Clonality was computed as one minus Shannon entropy normalized by the log of the number of unique productive sequences. Fisher's exact test with Benjamini-Hochberg correction, using a cutoff of adjusted p below 0.01, was how clones that differed between time points or between blood and tumor were identified. TCRdb carries this immuneACCESS record with in-frame sequences only. Its versions omit some clonotypes, under half of them owing to an unresolved V gene in the studies checked, with the rest unexplained. V and J calls and clone size are given by that table; D and trimming were obtained from the DNA. For this sample there are 35,000 to 40,000 clones; around nine tenths appear just once. 24% of the sample belongs to the ten largest clones.

Overall study results and their limits: Improved progression-free and overall survival was associated with having pretreatment peripheral blood TCR clonality below the median. Small sample size (n ≈ 27) and many exploratory analyses mean the results are intended to be hypothesis-generating. Patients with durable benefit showed greater expansion of tumor-associated TCR clones in peripheral blood 3 weeks after starting treatment (n ≈ 21, p = 0.022).

The meaning of the sample's time point label: peripheral blood 6 weeks after treatment start. The cohort included about 29 patients with locally advanced or metastatic urothelial carcinoma who were treated at Memorial Sloan Kettering on a trial protocol. Peripheral blood mononuclear cells were collected from each patient pretreatment and during treatment, giving between 1 and 8 total time points per patient. The Qiagen DNeasy Blood extraction kit was used to purify genomic DNA from total PBMCs and from tumor samples. PBMCs were collected pretreatment and during treatment, and were isolated and stored as previously described. From cysteine to phenylalanine, the CDR3 is 15 amino acids long. CDR3 DNA is the only sequence kept; it has 45 bases, read in frame from the first base. The V end loses 3 bases and the J end loses 5 bases, and a stretch of 13 bases separates them. The germline V gene encodes CDR1 MNHEY and CDR2 SMNVEV (reference sequence).

This specimen consisted of PBMCs, obtained around atezolizumab (anti-PD-L1) treatment. The TCR sequence derives from a man in his sixties with urothelial cancer. This receptor chain uses TRBV27 and TRBJ2-2, with no confidently assigned D gene. CDR3 sequence: CASSFNIIFTGELFF. Read as DNA, the sequence is TGTGCCAGCAGTTTCAACATTATCTTTACCGGGGAGCTGTTTTTT.